Listed here is a single T cell receptor (beta chain). Its antigen is unknown. This specimen comes from a study of post-analysis software for immune sequencing data. For the study at large: The patients showed relapsing-remitting, secondary progressive and progressive-relapsing multiple sclerosis courses.

Included in the TCR beta cDNA libraries were unique molecular identifiers. The yield from about 1 to 10 million T cells was 500,000 or so cDNA molecules in total. TCRdb itself ran the PCR reads through MiXCR, one entry per CDR3 protein. The sample records 740,000 or so distinct CDR3 sequences, 53% being singletons. The study, taken as a whole, reports: Under the F measure, samples that were prepared in one batch clustered strongly together. The study found significantly lower normalized Chao1 diversity in multiple sclerosis patients than in controls. Patients used about 5 TRBV segments, including TRBV5-6, TRBV5-1 and TRBV20-1, more often than controls.

The CDR3 is 19 amino acids. The V gene's germline CDR1 is GTSNPN and CDR2 SVGIG (reference sequence). V was pared by 0 bases and J by 3 bases, with 25 bases between. Sequencing was carried out using blood. The sequence came from a girl aged 10 to 17 with multiple sclerosis. The V gene is TRBV30, the J gene TRBJ2-3; D not resolved. CDR3 residues: CAWSVMGLLHPYWTDTQYF. CDR3 nucleotides: TGTGCCTGGAGTGTAATGGGGTTACTCCATCCTTACTGGACAGATACGCAGTATTTT.